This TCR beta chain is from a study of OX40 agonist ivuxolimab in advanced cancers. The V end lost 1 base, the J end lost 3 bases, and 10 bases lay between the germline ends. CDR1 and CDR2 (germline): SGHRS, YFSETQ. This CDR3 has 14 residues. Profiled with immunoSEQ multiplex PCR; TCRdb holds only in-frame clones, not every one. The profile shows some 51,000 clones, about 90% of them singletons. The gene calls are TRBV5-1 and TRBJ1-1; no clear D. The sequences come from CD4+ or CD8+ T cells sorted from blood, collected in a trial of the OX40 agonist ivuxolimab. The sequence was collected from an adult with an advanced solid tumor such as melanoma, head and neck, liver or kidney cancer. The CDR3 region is CASSLRSGYTEAFF. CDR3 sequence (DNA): TGCGCCAGCAGCTTGAGGAGCGGATACACTGAAGCTTTCTTT. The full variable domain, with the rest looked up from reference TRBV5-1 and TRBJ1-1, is KAGVTQTPRYLIKTRGQQVTLSCSPISGHRSVSWYQQTPGQGLQFLFEYFSETQRNKGNFPGRFSGRQFSNSRSEMNVSTLELGDSALYLCASSLRSGYTEAFFGQGTRLTVV.